This T cell receptor beta chain was recorded in a study of cytomegalovirus exposure and HLA in healthy donors. Donors were drawn from the 120-subject validation cohort, separate from the approximately 680-subject first cohort. Study-wide results and limits: Reports credit the classifier with highly specific, highly sensitive diagnosis of cytomegalovirus status. Researchers counted approximately 160 TCR beta chains as cytomegalovirus-associated.

In the case of this clone: What it recognizes is unknown.

The repertoire was sequenced with immunoSEQ multiplex PCR; TCRdb's copy has only in-frame clones and lacks some. The data hold tens of thousands of clones, with approximately 93% observed a single time. Sequencing was carried out using PBMCs. This receptor was obtained from a young woman in good health and CMV-seropositive.

The CDR3 nucleotides are TGTGCCAGCGGACCAGGGCGCACCACCGGGGAGCTGTTTTTT. Its translation is CASGPGRTTGELFF. The chain uses TRBV28 and TRBJ2-2; possibly TRBD1 for D (5 bases). V was cut by 8 bases and J by 4 bases, with 14 bases left in between. Germline-derived CDR1 and CDR2 are MDHEN and SYDVKM. The CDR3 is 14 residues long.